This passage covers 32 T cell receptor beta chains from one sample sequenced in a study of blood T cell repertoires in COVID-19. TCRdb's copy holds only in-frame clones and misses some; the assay was immunoSEQ multiplex PCR. The table has some 160,000 clones, about 80% seen once. The source material was peripheral blood. Receptor source: a man aged 70-80 years with active or convalescent COVID-19.

The chain recombines TRBV15 with TRBJ2-7; 9 positions match TRBD1. This CDR3 comprises 14 residues. Germline CDR1 reads LNHNV; CDR2 reads YYDKDF (reference sequence). V lost 5 bases, J lost 7 bases, and 9 bases stayed unmatched. The CDR3 protein is CATSQKGQGPEQYF. In nucleotides, the CDR3 is TGTGCCACCAGCCAAAAGGGACAGGGTCCGGAGCAGTACTTC. Full variable domain (outside the CDR3, taken from reference TRBV15 and TRBJ2-7): DAMVIQNPRYQVTQFGKPVTLSCSQTLNHNVMYWYQQKSSQAPKLLFHYYDKDFNNEADTPDNFQSRRPNTSFCFLDIRSPGLGDTAMYLCATSQKGQGPEQYFGPGTRLTVT.

The CDR3 spells CASSESRMMNTEAFF. CDR3 bases: TGTGCCAGCAGTGAATCTAGGATGATGAACACTGAAGCTTTCTTT. The chain joins TRBV2 to TRBJ1-1, with D unresolved. Per the germline V gene, CDR1 is SNHLY and CDR2 is FYNNEI. The V and J ends lost 2 bases and 0 bases respectively, with 10 bases between them. The CDR3 length is 15 residues.

This clone came up a few times. The chain recombines TRBV4-2 with TRBJ1-5; 12 bases match TRBD1. Trimming cost V 1 base and J 0 bases; bases outside gene matches: 7. The CDR3 length is 19 residues. CDR1 LGHNA and CDR2 YNFKEQ come from the germline V gene. The CDR3, as DNA: TGTGCCAGCAGCCAAGGATATGGGACAGGGGGCTATAGCAATCAGCCCCAGCATTTT. Protein sequence: CASSQGYGTGGYSNQPQHF.

The chain combines TRBV2 with TRBJ2-2; TRBD1 matches 7 bases. The germline V gene has CDR1 SNHLY and CDR2 FYNNEI. V lost 7 bases, J lost 6 bases, and 5 bases stayed unmatched. The CDR3 spans 13 residues. The CDR3 DNA is TGTGCCAGCACCCTGACAGGGTCCGGGGAGCTGTTTTTT. Its translation: CASTLTGSGELFF. The full variable domain, in which reference TRBV2 and TRBJ2-2 provide the parts outside the CDR3, is EPEVTQTPSHQVTQMGQEVILRCVPISNHLYFYWYRQILGQKVEFLVSFYNNEISEKSEIFDDQFSVERPDGSNFTLKIRSTKLEDSAMYFCASTLTGSGELFFGEGSRLTVL.

In its sample, this clone was seen a few times. V is TRBV6-5 and J is TRBJ1-6; 7 positions agree with TRBD1. V gave up 8 bases and J gave up 6 bases; unmatched junction bases: 4. CDR1 and CDR2 from the germline V gene are MNHEY and SVGAGI. This CDR3 spans 13 amino acids. The CDR3: CASATGVNSPLHF. The CDR3 coding sequence is TGTGCCAGCGCCACAGGGGTTAATTCACCCCTCCACTTT.

The chain carries TRBV7-2 and TRBJ1-2; D unclear. Deletions cut 3 bases from V and 4 bases from J, with 9 bases between. This CDR3 spans 13 amino acids. CDR1 and CDR2 (germline): SGHTA, FQGNSA. The CDR3 bases are TGTGCCAGCAGCTTTGGAGGGCTCTATGGCTACACCTTC. Translated: CASSFGGLYGYTF.

This chain joins TRBV5-1 and TRBJ1-6, with D possibly TRBD1 on 5 matching bases. V was trimmed by 1 base and J by 7 bases, leaving 12 bases between them. Germline V gene lookup returns CDR1 SGHRS and CDR2 YFSETQ. This CDR3 has 15 amino acids. CDR3 DNA sequence: TGCGCCAGCAGCTTGACACAGGAATCCAATTCACCCCTCCACTTT. As protein: CASSLTQESNSPLHF.

This chain uses TRBV28 with TRBJ2-7; unclear D gene. The CDR3 contains 11 residues. V dropped 5 bases and J dropped 5 bases, with 7 bases sitting between them. Germline V CDR1 and CDR2: MDHEN, SYDVKM. CDR3 amino acids: CASSTYNEQYF. In DNA, the CDR3 is TGTGCCAGCAGTACCTATAACGAGCAGTACTTC.

In its sample, this clone was seen a few times. The chain links TRBV10-2 to TRBJ2-1; a weak D match, TRBD2 (5 bases). The CDR3 is 15 amino acids. Germline CDR1 and CDR2: WSHSY and SAAADI. With 4 bases removed from V and 6 bases from J, the gap between germline ends came to 16 bases. CDR3 amino acids: CASSATAADSNEQFF. The CDR3 nucleotides are TGCGCCAGCAGTGCTACAGCGGCTGACTCCAATGAGCAGTTCTTC.

The rearrangement joins TRBV5-4 to TRBJ2-7, with a weak D call TRBD1 (6 bases). V was cut by 6 bases and J by 7 bases, with 14 bases left in between. Germline CDR1 reads SGHNT; CDR2 reads YYREEE (reference sequence). The CDR3 contains 12 residues. The CDR3 loop reads CASNEQGLEQYF. The DNA for the CDR3 is TGTGCCAGCAACGAACAGGGTCTGGAGCAGTACTTC.

The chain joins TRBV19 to TRBJ2-1; TRBD2 matches 9 bases. The CDR3 totals 14 residues. CDR1 and CDR2 from the germline V gene are LNHDA and SQIVND (reference sequence). The J segment lost 4 bases and the V segment lost 8 bases, leaving 6 bases of the junction unmatched. CDR3 protein: CASASGDGYNEQFF. The DNA of the CDR3 is TGTGCCAGTGCTAGCGGGGACGGATACAATGAGCAGTTCTTC. Using reference TRBV19 and TRBJ2-1 for the parts outside the CDR3, the full variable domain is DGGITQSPKYLFRKEGQNVTLSCEQNLNHDAMYWYRQDPGQGLRLIYYSQIVNDFQKGDIAEGYSVSREKKESFPLTVTSAQKNPTAFYLCASASGDGYNEQFFGPGTRLTVL.

The chain recombines TRBV6-5 with TRBJ2-1; 10 bases line up with TRBD2. J lost 8 bases, V lost 0 bases, and 7 bases had no gene match. The CDR3 runs to 16 residues. CDR1 and CDR2 (germline): MNHEY, SVGAGI. The CDR3: CASSYSGTSGTDEQFF. CDR3 sequence (DNA): TGTGCCAGCAGTTACTCGGGAACTAGCGGGACCGATGAGCAGTTCTTC.

The chain has TRBV2 and TRBJ2-7, with a possible D match to TRBD1 (5 bases). The germline CDR1 and CDR2 sequences are SNHLY and FYNNEI. This CDR3 region has 14 residues. The germline V and J ends were trimmed by 6 bases and 10 bases, with 22 bases remaining between them. The CDR3 loop reads CASRAKLGGHGQYF. In nucleotides, the CDR3 is TGTGCCAGCAGGGCTAAGCTGGGCGGACATGGACAGTACTTC. Combining the CDR3 with reference TRBV2 and TRBJ2-7 gives the whole variable domain EPEVTQTPSHQVTQMGQEVILRCVPISNHLYFYWYRQILGQKVEFLVSFYNNEISEKSEIFDDQFSVERPDGSNFTLKIRSTKLEDSAMYFCASRAKLGGHGQYFGPGTRLTVT.

This clone was recorded a few times. The V gene is TRBV21-1, the J gene TRBJ1-4; the table gives TRBD1 as D, unverified against the DNA. TRBV21-1 is designated a pseudogene. This CDR3 spans 14 amino acids. The CDR3 spells CASRQAQQNEKLFF. In DNA, the CDR3 is TGTGCCAGCAGACAAGCACAGCAAAATGAAAAACTGTTTTTT.

This clone was detected once. The rearrangement uses TRBV30 and TRBJ1-2; 7 bases are shared with TRBD1. Germline CDR1 GTSNPN, CDR2 SVGIG (reference sequence). This CDR3 comprises 12 residues. J gave up 8 bases and V 5 bases, and 8 bases lay outside the gene matches. The CDR3 bases are TGTGCCTGGGGACAGGACACAACCGGCTACACCTTC. Amino acid sequence: CAWGQDTTGYTF.

The chain is built from TRBV20-1 and TRBJ1-5; TRBD1 is a possible D gene (5 bases). There are 14 residues in the CDR3. Per germline, CDR1 DFQATT and CDR2 SNEGSKA (reference sequence). V was pared by 3 bases and J by 2 bases, with 11 bases between. In nucleotides, the CDR3 is TGCAGTGCTAGTGGGCAGGGTGGCAATCAGCCCCAGCATTTT. This sequence encodes CSASGQGGNQPQHF.

V usage is TRBV5-1 and J usage is TRBJ2-3; D remains ambiguous. From germline, CDR1 is SGHRS and CDR2 YFSETQ. This CDR3 is built from 16 residues. Trimming removed 0 bases from V and 2 bases from J, with 13 bases in between. CDR3 DNA: TGCGCCAGCAGCTTGGAAGTGACAAAACCCACAGATACGCAGTATTTT. Translation gives CASSLEVTKPTDTQYF.

CDR3 in amino acids: CASSLDRGDYGYTF. CDR3 DNA: TGTGCCAGCAGCTTGGACAGGGGCGACTATGGCTACACCTTC. The chain links TRBV5-6 to TRBJ1-2; 7 bases align to TRBD1. Losses at the gene ends were 0 bases for V and 3 bases for J; bases not matched to a gene: 2. The CDR3 covers 14 residues. CDR1 and CDR2 from the germline V gene are SGHDT and YYEEEE.

This sequence joins TRBV30 and TRBJ2-1; possibly TRBD1 for D (5 bases). Germline V lookup: CDR1 GTSNPN, CDR2 SVGIG (reference sequence). The CDR3 is 13 amino acids. The ends were cut back, 0 bases at V and 6 bases at J, with 9 bases in the middle. CDR3 amino acids: CAWSVQRGNEQFF. CDR3 in DNA: TGTGCCTGGAGTGTACAAAGGGGCAATGAGCAGTTCTTC.

The rearrangement uses TRBV14 and TRBJ2-5; 7 positions match TRBD1. V lost 6 bases to trimming and J lost 4 bases; unmatched junction nucleotides: 5. CDR1 is SGHDN and CDR2 is FVKESK in the germline V gene. The CDR3 loop spans 13 amino acids. CDR3 nucleotides: TGTGCCAGCAGGCCGACAGGGACAGAGACCCAGTACTTC. Encoded protein: CASRPTGTETQYF. Full variable domain (outside the CDR3, taken from reference TRBV14 and TRBJ2-5): EAGVTQFPSHSVIEKGQTVTLRCDPISGHDNLYWYRRVMGKEIKFLLHFVKESKQDESGMPNNRFLAERTGGTYSTLKVQPAELEDSGVYFCASRPTGTETQYFGPGTRLLVL.

This clone was found a few times. The chain carries TRBV11-2 and TRBJ2-5, with 8 bases that match TRBD2. V shed 1 base, J shed 5 bases, and the junction held 9 bases outside the gene matches. Per germline, CDR1 SGHAT and CDR2 FQNNGV. This CDR3 is built from 16 residues. The CDR3 loop is CASSLGTLTSVETQYF. The CDR3 DNA sequence: TGTGCCAGCAGCTTAGGGACCTTGACTAGCGTGGAGACCCAGTACTTC.

This clone was counted a single time. J is TRBJ2-3 and V is TRBV2, with 16 bases lining up with TRBD2. Unmatched junction bases numbered 5, after V lost 7 bases and J lost 4 bases. In germline, CDR1 is SNHLY, CDR2 FYNNEI. The CDR3 consists of 16 residues. The CDR3 DNA reads TGTGCCAGCACCGTAGGGACTAGCGGGAGGGCAGATACGCAGTATTTT. Translation gives CASTVGTSGRADTQYF.

The J gene is TRBJ2-7, the V gene TRBV7-2; 9 bases are shared with TRBD2. Germline V gene data show CDR1 as SGHTA and CDR2 as FQGNSA. The CDR3 spans 16 residues. J lost 1 base, V lost 5 bases, and 9 bases had no gene match. The CDR3 sequence: CASSRTASGVSYEQYF. The CDR3 region has the DNA TGTGCCAGCAGCCGCACTGCTAGCGGGGTATCCTACGAGCAGTACTTC.

The rearrangement links TRBV5-4 to TRBJ1-6; possible D gene TRBD1, 6 bases. Trimming pared 0 bases from V and 3 bases from J, leaving 16 bases between. The germline CDR1 and CDR2 sequences are SGHNT and YYREEE (reference sequence). CDR3 length: 18 amino acids. CDR3 DNA sequence: TGTGCCAGCAGCTTGGTTGTAGTCAGGGGTTACTATAATTCACCCCTCCACTTT. Translating gives CASSLVVVRGYYNSPLHF. The full variable domain, in which reference TRBV5-4 and TRBJ1-6 provide the parts outside the CDR3, is ETGVTQSPTHLIKTRGQQVTLRCSSQSGHNTVSWYQQALGQGPQFIFQYYREEENGRGNFPPRFSGLQFPNYSSELNVNALELDDSALYLCASSLVVVRGYYNSPLHFGNGTRLTVT.

The chain is built from TRBV4-1 and TRBJ1-2, with 7 bases identical to TRBD1. The CDR3 runs to 16 residues. With V trimmed by 0 bases and J by 5 bases, 9 bases remained unmatched. The germline V gene has CDR1 MGHRA and CDR2 YSYEKL. The CDR3 protein is CASSQDGIDREYGYTF. CDR3 nucleotides: TGCGCCAGCAGCCAAGATGGGATTGACAGGGAATATGGCTACACCTTC.

CDR3 bases: TGCAGTGCTAGTCGAGGGAGGAACACTGAAGCTTTCTTT. The encoded protein is CSASRGRNTEAFF. The gene calls are TRBV20-1 and TRBJ1-1, with D uncertain. Germline V gene lookup returns CDR1 DFQATT and CDR2 SNEGSKA (reference sequence). Trimming shortened V by 3 bases and J by 1 base, and 9 bases separated the two germline ends. This CDR3 region has 13 residues.

The V call is TRBV3-1 (or the pseudogene TRBV3-2), the J call TRBJ2-7; the D gene is possibly TRBD2 (6 bases). V lost 1 base and J lost 3, with 10 bases in between. The CDR3 has 14 residues. In germline, CDR1 is LGHDT, CDR2 YNNKEL (reference sequence). CDR3 sequence reads: CASSQAGTDYEQYF. Here the CDR3 DNA reads TGTGCCAGCAGCCAAGCCGGGACTGACTACGAGCAGTACTTC.

The chain links TRBV4-1 to TRBJ1-4, with 9 positions matching TRBD1. V was clipped by 0 bases and J by 8 bases; unmatched bases: 7. The CDR3 runs to 16 residues. Germline V lookup: CDR1 MGHRA, CDR2 YSYEKL. The CDR3, as DNA: TGCGCCAGCAGCCAAGATAGGGGACAGGGACGGGAAAAACTGTTTTTT. Protein sequence: CASSQDRGQGREKLFF.

This sequence joins TRBV5-6 and TRBJ1-1; TRBD1 aligns across 11 bases. CDR1 and CDR2 from the germline V gene are SGHDT and YYEEEE. CDR3 length: 15 residues. The ends lost 2 bases at V and 7 bases at J; junction bases unmatched: 7. The CDR3 coding sequence is TGTGCCAGCAGCTTAACCGGGACAGGGGGGAATGAAGCTTTCTTT. It codes for CASSLTGTGGNEAFF.

The J gene is TRBJ1-1, the V gene TRBV6-5; D gene ambiguous. V lost 6 bases, J lost 4 bases, and 15 bases lay in between. From germline, CDR1 is MNHEY and CDR2 SVGAGI. The CDR3 runs 14 residues. CDR3 sequence: CASSPIDATTEAFF. In DNA form, the CDR3 reads TGTGCCAGCAGCCCGATAGATGCTACCACTGAAGCTTTCTTT.

DNA for the CDR3: TGTGCCAGTAGTACATCCATACTTCTTGAGGAAAAACTGTTTTTT. As protein: CASSTSILLEEKLFF. The chain is built from TRBV19 and TRBJ1-4; no clear D. Per germline, CDR1 LNHDA and CDR2 SQIVND (reference sequence). The CDR3 totals 15 residues. Trimming pared 4 bases from V and 8 bases from J, leaving 17 bases between. The variable domain in full, completed from reference TRBV19 and TRBJ1-4, reads DGGITQSPKYLFRKEGQNVTLSCEQNLNHDAMYWYRQDPGQGLRLIYYSQIVNDFQKGDIAEGYSVSREKKESFPLTVTSAQKNPTAFYLCASSTSILLEEKLFFGSGTQLSVL.

The chain uses TRBV6-5 and TRBJ1-5, with D unresolved. Trimming removed 9 bases at V and 2 bases at J, with 11 bases between. The CDR3 has 13 residues. Germline lookup yields CDR1 MNHEY and CDR2 SVGAGI. CDR3 sequence: CASSVGGNQPQHF. CDR3 DNA: TGTGCCAGTTCCGTCGGTGGCAATCAGCCCCAGCATTTT.